Listed here is a single T cell receptor beta chain. The data belong to a study of blood T cell repertoires in COVID-19. Source study methods: Reference gene primer amplification yielded estimated nucleated cell counts. Measured with immunoSEQ multiplex PCR; TCRdb has only the in-frame clones, and not every one. That table is the source of V, J and clone size, and D and trimming were worked out from the DNA. This sample carries about 97,000 clones, more than 75% of them seen once, and the ten largest clones take over 15%. Specimen: peripheral blood. The clonotype originates from a human donor in a cohort sampled during active COVID-19.

This CDR3 reads CASSSWANTEAFF. CDR3 nucleotides: TGTGCCAGCAGTTCCTGGGCCAACACTGAAGCTTTCTTT. The chain employs TRBV27 and TRBJ1-1; D unclear. V was pared by 4 bases and J by 2 bases, with 8 bases between. CDR1 and CDR2 (germline): MNHEY, SMNVEV (reference sequence). This CDR3 is built from 13 residues.